This TCR beta chain derives from a study of identical twins. Only healthy Caucasians were enrolled as donors. V was clipped by 4 bases and J by 3 bases, with 7 bases between them. CDR3 length: 13 amino acids. Template switching created a universal primer site, and the cDNA included unique molecular identifiers. TCRdb passed the 5' RACE reads through MiXCR, listing each CDR3 protein once. This table has a few hundred thousand distinct CDR3 sequences, nearly 10% appearing once. These same records also appear under a second study, on yellow fever vaccine responses in identical twins.

The V call is TRBV12-3 or TRBV12-4, the J call TRBJ2-1, with D hard to call. The receptor's source is a woman younger than 35 in good health. The sequencing input was PBMCs. Written as DNA, the CDR3 is TGTGCCAGCAGTTCGGTTGGCTACAATGAGCAGTTCTTC. Protein product: CASSSVGYNEQFF.